This T cell receptor (beta chain) was observed in a study of post-analysis software for immune sequencing data. The wider study: In terms of disease course, relapsing-remitting, secondary progressive and progressive-relapsing multiple sclerosis were included.

TCR beta cDNA libraries included unique molecular identifiers. In TCRdb, the PCR reads were re-called with MiXCR into one record per CDR3 protein. The table shows 430,000 or so distinct CDR3 sequences, with approximately 37% occurring only once. The sequencing input was blood. The clonotype comes from a girl aged 2-9 years with multiple sclerosis.

The CDR3 loop reads CASSLQGAAGNQPQHF. CDR3 coding DNA: TGTGCCAGCAGCTTACAGGGGGCAGCGGGCAATCAGCCCCAGCATTTT. The chain has TRBV7-2 and TRBJ1-5, with TRBD1 identical over 8 bases. V gave up 2 bases and J gave up 2 bases; unmatched junction bases: 5. Germline loops: CDR1 SGHTA, CDR2 FQGNSA. The CDR3 covers 16 residues.